This TCR beta chain was observed in a study of control samples from healthy donors and cancer patients. Assay used: immunoSEQ multiplex PCR; TCRdb lists only in-frame clones, some missing. The repertoire holds 130,000 or so clones, with roughly 94% as singletons. J gave up 0 bases and V 4 bases, and 17 bases lay outside the gene matches. Per germline, CDR1 SGHRS and CDR2 YFSETQ. The CDR3 consists of 22 residues. The receptor's source is a man aged 55 to 70 with colorectal cancer. Sequencing used PBMCs. The chain is built from TRBV5-1 and TRBJ2-1; the match to TRBD2 covers 15 bases. The CDR3 is CASSALPPLRTSGGASYNEQFF. For the CDR3, the DNA is TGCGCCAGCAGCGCACTCCCTCCTCTAAGGACTAGCGGGGGGGCCTCCTACAATGAGCAGTTCTTC.